The 30 T cell receptor beta chains given below trace back to one sample, sequenced in a study of cytotoxic CD8 clonotypes in ibrutinib-treated CLL. The assay was immunoSEQ multiplex PCR, and TCRdb's table has in-frame clones only and misses some. The sample records about 140,000 clones, 65% to 85% being singletons. The input for sequencing was PBMCs, taken after 36 months of ibrutinib treatment. These receptors were obtained from a human donor with chronic lymphocytic leukemia.

This clone was counted a few times. V and J are TRBV21-1 and TRBJ1-2. TRBV21-1 is a pseudogene. This CDR3 is built from 10 residues. CDR3 residues: CASSSYGYTF. The CDR3 DNA reads TGTGCCAGCAGCTCCTATGGCTACACCTTC.

The CDR3 DNA reads TGTGCCAGCAGTTACGGCTATCAGCCCCAGCATTTT. This gives the protein CASSYGYQPQHF. J is TRBJ1-5 and V is TRBV28; D is ambiguous. The V gene lost 4 bases and the J gene lost 5 bases, with 6 bases spanning the gap. The germline V gene has CDR1 MDHEN and CDR2 SYDVKM. This CDR3 spans 12 amino acids.

V and J are TRBV19 and TRBJ2-4; D not certain. The CDR3 consists of 14 residues. Germline V gene data show CDR1 as LNHDA and CDR2 as SQIVND (reference sequence). With 6 bases removed from V and 0 bases from J, the gap between germline ends came to 9 bases. The chain's CDR3 is CASSPILAKNIQYF. In DNA, the CDR3 is TGTGCCAGTAGCCCTATACTAGCCAAAAACATTCAGTACTTC.

The chain has TRBV6-5 and TRBJ2-2, with unresolved D. Germline lookup yields CDR1 MNHEY and CDR2 SVGAGI. This CDR3 has 15 amino acids. V was cut by 4 bases and J by 8 bases, with 17 bases left in between. The CDR3 DNA follows: TGTGCCAGCAGTTCCTGGGTGGGATTTCGAGGGGAGCTGTTTTTT. This gives the protein CASSSWVGFRGELFF.

The chain links TRBV28 to TRBJ1-2; D call uncertain. V lost 2 bases and J lost 4, with 5 bases in between. CDR1 and CDR2 (germline): MDHEN, SYDVKM. The CDR3 length is 12 residues. The CDR3 region is CASSLQAYGYTF. The CDR3 DNA sequence: TGTGCCAGCAGTTTACAGGCCTATGGCTACACCTTC.

The V and J genes are TRBV19 and TRBJ1-5, with a tentative D call TRBD1 (5 bases). There are 14 residues in the CDR3. CDR1 and CDR2 (germline): LNHDA, SQIVND (reference sequence). V shed 8 bases and J shed 0 bases, with 11 bases lying between them. The CDR3 protein is CASFDRYSNQPQHF. The DNA for the CDR3 is TGTGCCAGTTTTGACAGATATAGCAATCAGCCCCAGCATTTT.

The gene calls are TRBV19 and TRBJ2-5, with D tentatively TRBD2 (6 bases). CDR3 size: 13 residues. Germline V lookup: CDR1 LNHDA, CDR2 SQIVND (reference sequence). The V end was cut by 6 bases, the J end by 3 bases, with 11 bases between. CDR3 in amino acids: CASSPGEEETQYF. CDR3 DNA sequence: TGTGCCAGTAGCCCGGGGGAGGAAGAGACCCAGTACTTC.

The chain joins TRBV13 to TRBJ2-3, with unresolved D. The CDR3 covers 16 residues. V was cut by 4 bases and J by 2 bases, with 16 bases left in between. Per the germline V gene, CDR1 is PRHDT and CDR2 is FYEKMQ (reference sequence). Written as DNA, the CDR3 is TGTGCCAGCAGCTCGGTTTACCGCGATCTCACAGATACGCAGTATTTT. Its protein product is CASSSVYRDLTDTQYF.

This clone has only one observation. This rearrangement joins TRBV19 to TRBJ1-1; D is unclear. Germline V gene lookup returns CDR1 LNHDA and CDR2 SQIVND (reference sequence). Trimming removed 1 base from V and 0 bases from J, with 12 bases in between. The length of the CDR3 is 16 residues. The CDR3 DNA reads TGTGCCAGTAGTATAGGTAGGGAAAGAGTGAACACTGAAGCTTTCTTT. It encodes CASSIGRERVNTEAFF.

The chain couples TRBV19 to TRBJ1-2; 9 bases are a match to TRBD1. CDR1 LNHDA and CDR2 SQIVND come from the germline V gene (reference sequence). Unmatched junction bases numbered 3, after V lost 4 bases and J lost 6 bases. The CDR3 spans 13 residues. The chain's CDR3 is CASSRDRVNGYTF. The DNA of the CDR3 is TGTGCCAGTAGTAGGGACAGGGTGAATGGCTACACCTTC.

The chain employs TRBV30 and TRBJ2-7; D not certain. CDR1 and CDR2 from the germline V gene are GTSNPN and SVGIG (reference sequence). The length of the CDR3 is 13 residues. Trimming took 4 bases from V and 5 from J, leaving 15 bases between them. CDR3 residues: CAWIRMGSNEQYF. CDR3 sequence (DNA): TGTGCCTGGATTAGGATGGGGTCGAACGAGCAGTACTTC.

The V and J genes are TRBV19 and TRBJ2-5; possible D gene TRBD1, 5 bases. This CDR3 contains 13 residues. Germline lookup yields CDR1 LNHDA and CDR2 SQIVND (reference sequence). V lost 0 bases to trimming and J lost 4 bases, with 6 bases between them. The CDR3: CASSIDRVETQYF. For the CDR3, the DNA is TGTGCCAGTAGTATAGACAGGGTAGAGACCCAGTACTTC.

V and J are TRBV12-5 and TRBJ1-5; 11 positions agree with TRBD1. The V gene's germline CDR1 is LGHNT and CDR2 FRNRAP. This CDR3 has 16 amino acids. V was clipped by 4 bases and J by 6 bases; unmatched bases: 8. The CDR3 loop reads CASGSGQGAIPQPQHF. The CDR3, as DNA: TGTGCTAGTGGTTCCGGACAGGGGGCGATTCCTCAGCCCCAGCATTTT.

This clone came up a few times. The rearrangement joins TRBV4-1 to TRBJ2-7; D may be TRBD1 (7 bases). Germline V lookup: CDR1 MGHRA, CDR2 YSYEKL. V shed 0 bases and J shed 7 bases, with 13 bases lying between them. The CDR3 extends over 14 amino acids. The CDR3 spells CASSQDQGGYEQYF. DNA of the CDR3: TGCGCCAGCAGCCAAGATCAGGGGGGTTATGAGCAGTACTTC.

This chain connects TRBV11-2 to TRBJ2-5, with TRBD1 matching over 9 bases. CDR1 and CDR2 (germline): SGHAT, FQNNGV. The ends lost 5 bases at V and 5 bases at J; junction bases unmatched: 12. The CDR3 spans 16 residues. CDR3 nucleotide sequence: TGTGCCAGCAGCCCGAGGCCCGGGACAGGGTGGGAGACCCAGTACTTC. Translated, it gives CASSPRPGTGWETQYF.

The chain uses TRBV6-1 and TRBJ1-1, with D perhaps TRBD1 (5 bases). V gave up 6 bases and J gave up 4 bases, with 12 bases separating them. This CDR3 has 13 residues. Germline V CDR1 and CDR2: MNHNS, SASEGT. CDR3: CASSPGRGTEAFF. CDR3 DNA: TGTGCCAGCAGCCCGGGAAGGGGCACTGAAGCTTTCTTT.

This clone was seen a few times. This sequence joins TRBV5-1 and TRBJ2-7; possible D gene TRBD2, 5 bases. The CDR3 totals 13 residues. Deletions cut 8 bases from V and 7 bases from J, with 19 bases between. Germline V CDR1 and CDR2: SGHRS, YFSETQ. The CDR3, as DNA: TGCGCCAGTTCCTCCGGCGGACGGAGGGAGCAGTACTTC. Translating it yields CASSSGGRREQYF. The complete variable domain, with remaining parts taken from reference TRBV5-1 and TRBJ2-7, reads KAGVTQTPRYLIKTRGQQVTLSCSPISGHRSVSWYQQTPGQGLQFLFEYFSETQRNKGNFPGRFSGRQFSNSRSEMNVSTLELGDSALYLCASSSGGRREQYFGPGTRLTVT.

This clone was observed a single time. The V call is TRBV7-9, the J call TRBJ2-5; TRBD2 agrees at 14 bases. The CDR3 runs to 18 residues. Germline V gene data show CDR1 as SEHNR and CDR2 as FQNEAQ (reference sequence). J gave up 5 bases and V 5 bases, and 13 bases lay outside the gene matches. The CDR3 is CASSTWTSGGSPRETQYF. The CDR3 DNA sequence: TGTGCCAGCAGCACCTGGACTAGCGGGGGGTCCCCAAGGGAGACCCAGTACTTC. The complete variable domain, with remaining parts taken from reference TRBV7-9 and TRBJ2-5, reads DTGVSQNPRHKITKRGQNVTFRCDPISEHNRLYWYRQTLGQGPEFLTYFQNEAQLEKSRLLSDRFSAERPKGSFSTLEIQRTEQGDSAMYLCASSTWTSGGSPRETQYFGPGTRLLVL.

The chain uses TRBV5-1 and TRBJ2-2, with 8 bases matching TRBD2. The CDR3 is 15 residues long. The germline V gene encodes CDR1 SGHRS and CDR2 YFSETQ. The junction had 7 bases not matched to a gene; V was cut back by 5 bases and J by 4 bases. The CDR3 DNA sequence: TGCGCCAGCAGATTTAGCGGGGCCCTCACCGGGGAGCTGTTTTTT. Translation: CASRFSGALTGELFF. Combining the CDR3 with reference TRBV5-1 and TRBJ2-2 gives the whole variable domain KAGVTQTPRYLIKTRGQQVTLSCSPISGHRSVSWYQQTPGQGLQFLFEYFSETQRNKGNFPGRFSGRQFSNSRSEMNVSTLELGDSALYLCASRFSGALTGELFFGEGSRLTVL.

The chain uses TRBV6-5 and TRBJ2-7; possible D gene TRBD1, 5 bases. CDR1 MNHEY and CDR2 SVGAGI come from the germline V gene. V shed 6 bases and J shed 5 bases, with 17 bases lying between them. This CDR3 region has 14 residues. This CDR3 reads CASSREGVWNEQYF. The DNA for the CDR3 is TGTGCCAGCAGCCGAGAAGGGGTTTGGAACGAGCAGTACTTC.

This clone was detected many times. The chain carries TRBV19 and TRBJ1-5; D unclear. The CDR3 has 17 residues. V lost 7 bases, J lost 2 bases, and 21 bases lay in between. Germline V gene lookup returns CDR1 LNHDA and CDR2 SQIVND (reference sequence). The CDR3 coding sequence is TGTGCCAGTAAGGCGGAAAGAGGAAATATCGGCAATCAGCCCCAGCATTTT. This sequence encodes CASKAERGNIGNQPQHF.

The chain uses TRBV7-9 and TRBJ1-2, with D hard to call. V gave up 0 bases and J gave up 6 bases, with 20 bases separating them. From germline, CDR1 is SEHNR and CDR2 FQNEAQ (reference sequence). The length of the CDR3 is 17 residues. The CDR3 spells CASSLAGQIYHADGYTF. CDR3 DNA sequence: TGTGCCAGCAGCTTAGCCGGCCAGATCTATCACGCGGATGGCTACACCTTC.

The V gene is TRBV5-1, the J gene TRBJ2-5; 8 bases are a match to TRBD1. V lost 1 base to trimming and J lost 2 bases; unmatched junction nucleotides: 4. Germline V gene lookup returns CDR1 SGHRS and CDR2 YFSETQ. CDR3 length: 15 amino acids. Here the CDR3 reads CASSLMGQVQETQYF. CDR3 DNA: TGCGCCAGCAGCTTGATGGGACAGGTACAAGAGACCCAGTACTTC.

For the CDR3, the DNA is TGTGCCAGCTCACCTCAAACTAGCAATCAGCCCCAGCATTTT. Translating it yields CASSPQTSNQPQHF. The chain uses TRBV18 and TRBJ1-5; no firm D call. The CDR3 contains 14 residues. V gave up 3 bases and J gave up 0 bases, with 6 bases separating them. The V gene's germline CDR1 is KGHSH and CDR2 LQKENI.

The chain carries TRBV20-1 and TRBJ2-7; no reliable D call. The V gene lost 1 base and the J gene lost 2 bases, with 3 bases spanning the gap. The CDR3 loop spans 11 amino acids. In germline, CDR1 is DFQATT, CDR2 SNEGSKA (reference sequence). CDR3 nucleotides: TGCAGTGCTAGAGGAACCTACGAGCAGTACTTC. This sequence encodes CSARGTYEQYF.

The rearrangement joins TRBV11-3 to TRBJ2-1, with D hard to call. Germline-derived CDR1 and CDR2 are SGHNT and YENEEA. V lost 0 bases and J lost 3, with 15 bases in between. The CDR3 contains 17 residues. CDR3 sequence reads: CASSLEGRPSIYNEQFF. CDR3 coding DNA: TGTGCCAGCAGCTTAGAAGGTCGACCGTCCATCTACAATGAGCAGTTCTTC. Full variable domain (outside the CDR3, taken from reference TRBV11-3 and TRBJ2-1): EAGVVQSPRYKIIEKKQPVAFWCNPISGHNTLYWYLQNLGQGPELLIRYENEEAVDDSQLPKDRFSAERLKGVDSTLKIQPAELGDSAVYLCASSLEGRPSIYNEQFFGPGTRLTVL.

The chain carries TRBV12-5 and TRBJ2-1, with unresolved D. The CDR3 has 11 amino acids. Germline V gene sequence: CDR1 LGHNT, CDR2 FRNRAP. V was cut by 4 bases and J by 10 bases, with 8 bases left in between. DNA of the CDR3: TGTGCTAGTGGTTCCTGGGCCGAGCAGTTCTTC. Translation: CASGSWAEQFF.

The rearrangement links TRBV5-1 to TRBJ1-4; weak D call: TRBD1 (5 bases). Germline-derived CDR1 and CDR2 are SGHRS and YFSETQ. The germline V and J ends were trimmed by 1 base and 7 bases, with 11 bases remaining between them. The CDR3 consists of 14 residues. CDR3 nucleotide sequence: TGCGCCAGCAGCTTGTCTCAGGGAGTTGAAAAACTGTTTTTT. It specifies CASSLSQGVEKLFF.

This clone was observed once. This chain uses TRBV7-2 with TRBJ2-7; D not resolved. The V end was cut by 2 bases, the J end by 4 bases, with 12 bases between. CDR1 is SGHTA, CDR2 FQGNSA, per germline. The CDR3 loop spans 14 amino acids. CDR3 sequence reads: CASSLSRIAYEQYF. As DNA, the CDR3 is TGTGCCAGCAGCTTATCTCGGATAGCTTACGAGCAGTACTTC. The complete variable domain, with remaining parts taken from reference TRBV7-2 and TRBJ2-7, reads GAGVSQSPSNKVTEKGKDVELRCDPISGHTALYWYRQSLGQGLEFLIYFQGNSAPDKSGLPSDRFSAERTGGSVSTLTIQRTQQEDSAVYLCASSLSRIAYEQYFGPGTRLTVT.

The chain joins TRBV28 to TRBJ2-3, with TRBD2 identical over 7 bases. CDR1 is MDHEN, CDR2 SYDVKM, per germline. The CDR3 covers 15 residues. The V gene end was trimmed by 8 bases and the J gene end by 0 bases; junction bases not matched to a gene: 8. In DNA, the CDR3 is TGTGCCAGCCCACCGGGGGGAACTAGCACAGATACGCAGTATTTT. Translating it yields CASPPGGTSTDTQYF. Looking up the rest from reference TRBV28 and TRBJ2-3 gives the full variable domain: DVKVTQSSRYLVKRTGEKVFLECVQDMDHENMFWYRQDPGLGLRLIYFSYDVKMKEKGDIPEGYSVSREKKERFSLILESASTNQTSMYLCASPPGGTSTDTQYFGPGTRLTVL.